The entry below describes one TCR beta chain. Its antigen is unknown. One junction end does not reproduce the germline sequence, and a read error may be involved. This sample is part of a study of cytomegalovirus exposure and HLA in healthy donors. The wider study: A prior analysis found roughly 100 million unique TCR beta sequences from roughly 180 million T cells.

Study-level findings and limits: Many donors shared some public TCRs, even though most TCR sequences were rare. Most CMV-associated TCR beta chains were later found to appear HLA-restricted.

The PCR was carried out with 60 Vbeta primers and 13 Jbeta primers. As handled by the study authors: Unique TCR beta chains totaled some 80 million in a later count, with roughly 11 million of them shared. Produced via immunoSEQ multiplex PCR; TCRdb's table is partial and in-frame only. Clone size and the V and J calls come from that table; the DNA yielded D and trimming. The repertoire holds approximately 73,000 clones, with less than 75% as singletons. The CDR3 length is 15 residues. The germline V gene encodes CDR1 LGHNA and CDR2 YSLEER. The chain employs TRBV4-3 and TRBJ2-1; 9 bases fit TRBD2. The sequence derives from a man aged 30 to 45 in good health and CMV-seropositive. Sequenced sample: PBMCs. CDR3 amino acids: CASSQDQMTSGGSLF. The CDR3, as DNA: TGCGCCAGCAGCCAAGATCAGATGACTAGCGGAGGGAGCCTCTTC.